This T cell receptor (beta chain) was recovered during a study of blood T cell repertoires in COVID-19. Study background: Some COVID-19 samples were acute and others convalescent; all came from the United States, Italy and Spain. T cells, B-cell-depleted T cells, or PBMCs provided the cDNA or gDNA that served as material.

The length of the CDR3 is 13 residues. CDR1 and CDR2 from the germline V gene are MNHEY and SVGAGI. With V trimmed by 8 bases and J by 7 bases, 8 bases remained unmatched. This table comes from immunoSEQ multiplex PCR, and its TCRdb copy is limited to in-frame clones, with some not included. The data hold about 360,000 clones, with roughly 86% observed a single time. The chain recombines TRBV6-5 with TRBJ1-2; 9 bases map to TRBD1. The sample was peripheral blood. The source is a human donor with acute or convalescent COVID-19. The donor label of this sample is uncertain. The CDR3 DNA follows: TGTGCCAGCCGCGGGACAGGGTTGGGTGGCTACACCTTC. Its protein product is CASRGTGLGGYTF.